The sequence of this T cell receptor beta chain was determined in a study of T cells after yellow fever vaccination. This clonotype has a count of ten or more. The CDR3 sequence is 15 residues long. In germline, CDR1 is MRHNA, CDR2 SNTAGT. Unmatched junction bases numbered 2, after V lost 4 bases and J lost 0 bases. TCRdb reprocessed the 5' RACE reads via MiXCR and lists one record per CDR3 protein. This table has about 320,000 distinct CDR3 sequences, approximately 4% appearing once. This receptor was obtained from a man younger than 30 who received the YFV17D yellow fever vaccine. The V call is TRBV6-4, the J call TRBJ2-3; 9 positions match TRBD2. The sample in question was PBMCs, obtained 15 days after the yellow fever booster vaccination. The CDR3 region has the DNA TGTGCCAGCAGTGGCGGGGGGGCCAGCACAGATACGCAGTATTTT. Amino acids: CASSGGGASTDTQYF.